This T cell receptor (beta chain) is drawn from a study of neurological immune-mediated disorders. Overall study results and limits: TCR-beta repertoires seemed private in all groups, with no expanded CDR3 amino acid sequences shared. Neither clinical nor MRI features showed any association with the multiple sclerosis repertoire cluster, and the authors stated that larger cohorts are needed.

A 10-nucleotide random UMI tagged transcripts in template-switch 5'RACE cDNA synthesis. TCRdb itself ran the 5' RACE reads through MiXCR, one entry per CDR3 protein. Of tens of thousands of distinct CDR3 sequences in the sample, 2.6% were seen once. This clonotype was recorded at least ten times. Its antigen is undetermined. Sequencing was carried out using PBMCs. This receptor was obtained from a woman in her 30s with multiple sclerosis.

CDR3 DNA: TGTGCCAGCAGTCTAAGATTGAATGAGCAGTTCTTC. It encodes CASSLRLNEQFF. The rearrangement uses TRBV28 and TRBJ2-1, with D unclear. The CDR3 contains 12 residues. From germline, CDR1 is MDHEN and CDR2 SYDVKM. V was pared by 5 bases and J by 7 bases, with 9 bases between.